Here is one TCR beta chain with its context. Its antigen is not yet known. This sample was included in a study of T cell responses to AZD1222 COVID-19 vaccine (dated by TCRdb to about 2021). Regarding the complete study: TCR sequencing was performed for approximately 240 trial participants, of whom 200 to 210 were given two doses of AZD1222 and 26 were given two doses of MenACWY control vaccine. Trial participants were enrolled into age subgroups of 18-55, 56-69 and 70-plus years, which contained approximately 150, 30 and 60 TCR-sequenced participants, respectively.

The CDR3 regions of human TCRbeta chains were analyzed by immunosequencing. In the authors' own workflow: Repertoire TCRs were checked for matches against a reference library of SARS-CoV-2-specific TCRs that had been generated using the MIRA antigen-specificity platform. Breadth was defined as the fraction of unique TCRs that were SARS-CoV-2-associated. Depth was defined as the fraction of total T cells that were SARS-CoV-2-associated. Using the MIRA data, every spike-specific TCR was mapped to the spike region that the TCR reacted to and assigned to either a CD4 or a CD8 class. Log10-transformed breadth and depth values were compared by one-way ANOVA with Sidak's multiple comparisons tests. The immuneACCESS repertoire file appears here via TCRdb, limited to in-frame rearrangements. These files lack a portion of the clones; in checked studies, under half of the deficit traces to unresolved V genes, and the cause of the others is not known. Clone size and the V and J calls come from that table; the DNA yielded D and trimming. This sample's clone table shows about 140,000 clones. The ten largest clones add up to about 2% of the sample.

The research as a whole found: Participants were mostly white British and included more females than males, and it was suggested by the authors that clonal diversity may have been underestimated. The whole spike protein was spanned by vaccine-associated CD4 TCRs, and dominant responses were seen in regions 160-218 and 743-854. Conclusions about previously exposed vaccinees were limited because only six or seven AZD1222 recipients were SARS-CoV-2 seropositive at baseline. The 56-69-year group was small, and its depth increase did not reach significance, likely because of low power. Reportedly, close to half of the unique spike-specific TCRs recognized epitopes lying outside the regions that are mutated in the B.1.351 and B.1.1.7 variants. Because no day 14 peak-response samples were available, repertoires were characterized only after the peak T cell response. After two AZD1222 doses, both the breadth and the depth of spike-specific TCRs were significantly higher than at day 0 and than in MenACWY recipients.

The sample's time point label is to be understood as: baseline before first vaccination. Vaccinee samples were obtained from the UK trials COV001 and COV002, which included a single-blind randomized controlled phase 2/3 trial of AZD1222 (ChAdOx1 nCoV-19) in healthy adults. For TCRbeta chain sequencing, PBMC samples were collected from trial participants at day 0 and at day 28 after the second dose. This sequence originates from an adult in good health. The sample taken for sequencing was peripheral blood.

The CDR3 has the sequence CATSSLRNTEAFF. The sequenced DNA is TGTGCCACCAGCAGTCTTAGGAACACTGAAGCTTTCTTT. The sequence links TRBV15 to TRBJ1-1, with the D gene too uncertain to name. Inclusive of the bounding cysteine and phenylalanine, the CDR3 is 13 residues long. Only the CDR3 portion is preserved as DNA: 39 bases, with reading frame beginning at the first base. A distance of 6 bases separates the germline ends of V and J, which lose 3 bases and 1 base respectively. CDR1 and CDR2 (LNHNV, YYDKDF) derive from the germline V gene (reference sequence).